The entry that follows covers one T cell receptor (beta chain) sequence. Per the original methods: Reference gene primers were amplified, and this amplification served to estimate nucleated cell counts. This table comes from immunoSEQ multiplex PCR, and its TCRdb copy is limited to in-frame clones, with some not included. V and J calls and clone size are given by that table; D and trimming were obtained from the DNA. The table includes approximately 260,000 clones, more than 85% detected once. Germline assignment: CDR1 MDHEN and CDR2 SYDVKM. The V gene end was trimmed by 6 bases and the J gene end by 9 bases; junction bases not matched to a gene: 11. This CDR3 has 15 amino acids. The data were taken from a study of blood T cell repertoires in COVID-19. At the level of the study: Italy, Spain and the United States were the sources of the convalescent and acute COVID-19 samples. The analysed material was cDNA or gDNA that came from T cells, B-cell-depleted T cells, or PBMCs.

This TCR came from a man aged 18 to 29 with active or convalescent COVID-19. The sample was peripheral blood. The rearrangement joins TRBV28 to TRBJ1-5; TRBD1 matches 10 bases. In DNA form, the CDR3 reads TGTGCCAGCAGCCCTAGGGACAGGGGTGGGATGCCCCAGCATTTT. Translation gives CASSPRDRGGMPQHF.